This record covers a single T cell receptor beta chain. Profiled with immunoSEQ multiplex PCR; TCRdb holds only in-frame clones, not every one. The repertoire has a few hundred thousand clones, roughly nine tenths of them found once; the top ten carry 3% to 3.5%. The data stem from a study of blood T cell repertoires in COVID-19. Overall study: Resolution of symptoms, clearance, or two negative PCRs was present in recovered Cohort 3 donors.

There are 16 residues in the CDR3. Germline CDR1 and CDR2: MGHRA and YSYEKL. The V gene lost 0 bases and the J gene lost 3 bases, with 14 bases spanning the gap. This receptor was obtained from a woman in her forties or fifties in a cohort exposed to, infected with or recovered from COVID-19 (not recorded which). V is TRBV4-1 and J is TRBJ1-2; the D gene is possibly TRBD1 (5 bases). Sequenced: PBMCs or T cells enriched from blood (not recorded which). CDR3 sequence (DNA): TGCGCCAGCAGCCAAGACCCTCCCCGGGGGTACTATGGCTACACCTTC. The encoded protein is CASSQDPPRGYYGYTF.